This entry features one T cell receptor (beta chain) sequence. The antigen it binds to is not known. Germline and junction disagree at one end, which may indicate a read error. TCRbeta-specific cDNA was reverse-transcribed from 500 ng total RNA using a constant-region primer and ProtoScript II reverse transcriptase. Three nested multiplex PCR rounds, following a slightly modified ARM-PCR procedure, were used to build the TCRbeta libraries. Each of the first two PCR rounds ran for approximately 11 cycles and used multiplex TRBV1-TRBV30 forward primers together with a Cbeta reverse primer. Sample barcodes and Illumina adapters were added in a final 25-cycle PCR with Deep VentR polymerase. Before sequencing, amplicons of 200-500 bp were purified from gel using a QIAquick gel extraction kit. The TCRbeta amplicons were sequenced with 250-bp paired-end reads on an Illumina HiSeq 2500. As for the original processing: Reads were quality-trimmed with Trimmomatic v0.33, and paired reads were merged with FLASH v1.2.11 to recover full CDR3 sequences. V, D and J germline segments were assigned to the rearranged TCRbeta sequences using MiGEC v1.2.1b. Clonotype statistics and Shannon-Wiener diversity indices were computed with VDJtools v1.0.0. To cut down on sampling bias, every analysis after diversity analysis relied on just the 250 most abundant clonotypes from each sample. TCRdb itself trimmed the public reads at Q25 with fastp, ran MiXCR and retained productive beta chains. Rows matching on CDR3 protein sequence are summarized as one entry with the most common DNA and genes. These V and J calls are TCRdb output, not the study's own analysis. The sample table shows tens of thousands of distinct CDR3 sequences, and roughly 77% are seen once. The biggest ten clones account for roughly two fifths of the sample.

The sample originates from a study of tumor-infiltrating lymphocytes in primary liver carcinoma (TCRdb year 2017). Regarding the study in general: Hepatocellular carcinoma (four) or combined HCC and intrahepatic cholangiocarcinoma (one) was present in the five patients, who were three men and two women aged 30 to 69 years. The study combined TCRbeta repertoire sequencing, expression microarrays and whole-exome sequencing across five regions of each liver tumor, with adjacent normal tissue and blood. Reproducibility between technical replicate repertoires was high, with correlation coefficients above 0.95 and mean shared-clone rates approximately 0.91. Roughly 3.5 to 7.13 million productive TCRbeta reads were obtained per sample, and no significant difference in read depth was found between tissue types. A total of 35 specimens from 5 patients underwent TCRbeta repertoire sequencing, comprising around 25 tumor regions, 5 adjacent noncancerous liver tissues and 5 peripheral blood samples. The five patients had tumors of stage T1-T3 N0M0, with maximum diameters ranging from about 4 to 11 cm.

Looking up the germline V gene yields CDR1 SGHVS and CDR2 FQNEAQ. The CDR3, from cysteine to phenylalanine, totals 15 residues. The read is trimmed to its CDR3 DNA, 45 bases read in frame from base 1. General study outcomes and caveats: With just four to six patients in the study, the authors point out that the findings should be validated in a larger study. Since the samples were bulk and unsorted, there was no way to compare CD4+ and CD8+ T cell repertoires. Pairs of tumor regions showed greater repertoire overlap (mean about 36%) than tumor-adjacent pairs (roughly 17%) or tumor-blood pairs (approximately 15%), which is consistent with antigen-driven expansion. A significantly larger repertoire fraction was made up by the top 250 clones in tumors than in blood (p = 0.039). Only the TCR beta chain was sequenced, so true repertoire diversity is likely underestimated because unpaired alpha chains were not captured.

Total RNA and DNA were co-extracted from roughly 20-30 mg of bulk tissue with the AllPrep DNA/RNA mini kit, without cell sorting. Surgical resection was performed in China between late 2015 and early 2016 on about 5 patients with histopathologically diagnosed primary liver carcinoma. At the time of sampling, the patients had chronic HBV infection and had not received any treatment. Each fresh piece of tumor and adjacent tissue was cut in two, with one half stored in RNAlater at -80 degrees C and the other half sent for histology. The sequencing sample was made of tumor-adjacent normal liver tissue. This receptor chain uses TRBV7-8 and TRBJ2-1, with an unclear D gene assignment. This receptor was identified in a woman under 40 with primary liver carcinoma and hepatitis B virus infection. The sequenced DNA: TGTGTCAGCAGCTTATATAGTGGAAGCTACAATGAGCAGTTCTTC. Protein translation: CVSSLYSGSYNEQFF. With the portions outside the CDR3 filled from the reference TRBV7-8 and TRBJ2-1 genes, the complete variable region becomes GAGVSQSPRYKVAKRGQDVALRCDPISGHVSLFWYQQALGQGPEFLTYFQNEAQLDKSGLPSDRFFAERPEGSVSTLKIQRTQQEDSAVYLCVSSLYSGSYNEQFFGPGTRLTVL.